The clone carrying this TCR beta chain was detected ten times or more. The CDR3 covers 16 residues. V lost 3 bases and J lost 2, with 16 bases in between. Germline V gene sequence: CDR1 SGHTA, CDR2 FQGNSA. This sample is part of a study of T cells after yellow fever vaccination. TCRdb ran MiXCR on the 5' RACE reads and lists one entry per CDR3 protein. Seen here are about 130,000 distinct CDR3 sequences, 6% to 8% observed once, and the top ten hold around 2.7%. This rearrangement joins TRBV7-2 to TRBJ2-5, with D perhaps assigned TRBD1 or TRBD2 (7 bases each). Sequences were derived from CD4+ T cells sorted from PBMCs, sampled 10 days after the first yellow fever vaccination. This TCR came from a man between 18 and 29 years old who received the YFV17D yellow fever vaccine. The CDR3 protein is CASSFLGGGQQETQYF. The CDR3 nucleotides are TGTGCCAGCAGCTTCCTGGGGGGGGGACAGCAAGAGACCCAGTACTTC.